The clone carrying this TCR beta chain appeared many times. Antigen: not known. According to the study, genomic DNA was the template for TCR beta VDJ and CDR3 profiling. TCRdb used MiXCR to reprocess the reads, holding one entry per CDR3 protein. The sample shows about 190,000 distinct CDR3 sequences, about half of them seen only once. The data stem from a study of CD8+CD57+ T cells in acquired aplastic anemia. Overall study: An average of 3.2 ug of DNA was obtained from sorted CD4+ and CD8+ cells. The average read count for CD4+ cells in healthy donors was 8.5 million to 12 million.

Study-wide points: No significant patient-versus-control difference appeared in CD8+ Simpson's diversity.

This CDR3 region has 16 residues. The V gene lost 0 bases and the J gene lost 0 bases, with 6 bases spanning the gap. Germline values: CDR1 MNHNS, CDR2 SASEGT. The sequencing sample was made of sorted CD4+, CD8+, or CD8+CD57+ T cells (not recorded which) from PBMCs. This receptor was obtained from a human donor in good health, serving as a control. This chain connects TRBV6-1 to TRBJ2-6, with D unclear. CDR3 amino acids: CASSEAKASGANVLTF. In DNA form, the CDR3 reads TGTGCCAGCAGTGAAGCGAAAGCCTCTGGGGCCAACGTCCTGACTTTC.